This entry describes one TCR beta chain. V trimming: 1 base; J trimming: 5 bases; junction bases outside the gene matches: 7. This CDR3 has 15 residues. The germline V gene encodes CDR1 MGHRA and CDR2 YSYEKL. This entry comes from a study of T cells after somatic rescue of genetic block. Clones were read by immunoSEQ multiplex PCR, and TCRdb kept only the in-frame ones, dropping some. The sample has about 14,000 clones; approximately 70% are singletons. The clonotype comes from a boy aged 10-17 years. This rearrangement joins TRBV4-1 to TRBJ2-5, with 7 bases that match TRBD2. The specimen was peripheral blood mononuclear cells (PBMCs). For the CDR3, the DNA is TGCGCCAGCAGCCAAGGTGGAGCGGGAAGGGAGACCCAGTACTTC. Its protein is CASSQGGAGRETQYF.